These 19 T cell receptor beta chains share one sample of origin, sequenced in a study of naive and memory T cell subsets. Two oligonucleotides, mixed equimolar, formed the beta constant-region primer covering TRBC1 and TRBC2. One entry per CDR3 protein, called by TCRdb with MiXCR from the UMI-ligation and nested PCR reads. In the table there are roughly 140,000 distinct CDR3 sequences, 15% to 20% of which are singletons. Sequenced material: naive CD4+ T cells from blood. The receptors stem from a human donor in good health.

The chain links TRBV27 to TRBJ2-1, with 14 bases lining up with TRBD2. The CDR3 loop spans 20 amino acids. Trimming at V came to 2 bases and at J to 8 bases, leaving 17 bases not matched to a gene. Germline CDR1 MNHEY, CDR2 SMNVEV (reference sequence). The chain's CDR3 is CASSLHGTEPGLAGVDEQFF. In DNA, the CDR3 is TGTGCCAGCAGTTTACACGGGACTGAACCGGGACTAGCGGGAGTGGATGAGCAGTTCTTC.

This clonotype was seen a few times. This chain links TRBV20-1 with TRBJ2-5; D may match TRBD1 or TRBD2 (5 bases each). CDR1 is DFQATT, CDR2 SNEGSKA, per germline (reference sequence). Trimming removed 6 bases from V and 6 bases from J, with 14 bases in between. This CDR3 contains 12 residues. The DNA of the CDR3 is TGCAGTGCCCCGGACACCGGGAAGACCCAGTACTTC. Translated, it gives CSAPDTGKTQYF.

V usage is TRBV9 and J usage is TRBJ2-2; perhaps TRBD2 as D (6 bases). The V end was cut by 3 bases, the J end by 3 bases, with 9 bases between. The CDR3 covers 14 residues. Germline CDR1 SGDLS, CDR2 YYNGEE. CDR3 in amino acids: CASSALAHTGELFF. The CDR3 DNA sequence: TGTGCCAGCAGCGCCCTAGCGCACACCGGGGAGCTGTTTTTT.

CDR3 protein: CSASPNTEAFF. DNA for the CDR3: TGCAGCGCTTCCCCGAACACTGAAGCTTTCTTT. The genes are TRBV29-1 and TRBJ1-1; D gene uncertain. Trimming pared 7 bases from V and 1 base from J, leaving 7 bases between. The CDR3 runs to 11 residues. Germline V gene data show CDR1 as SQVTM and CDR2 as ANQGSEA.

This clonotype showed up just a few times. The chain carries TRBV3-1 and TRBJ2-7; 7 bases map to TRBD2. The CDR3 consists of 14 residues. Germline V gene sequence: CDR1 LGHDT, CDR2 YNNKEL (reference sequence). V was clipped by 5 bases and J by 0 bases; unmatched bases: 4. The CDR3 loop reads CASSTSGNSYEQYF. The CDR3 DNA sequence: TGTGCCAGCAGCACCAGCGGGAACTCCTACGAGCAGTACTTC.

The chain is built from TRBV19 and TRBJ1-1; D is uncertain. Germline V CDR1 and CDR2: LNHDA, SQIVND (reference sequence). V was trimmed by 1 base and J by 4 bases, leaving 13 bases between them. The CDR3 is 15 amino acids. The CDR3, as DNA: TGTGCCAGTAGTATAGTGGCGGCTAGTAGCACTGAAGCTTTCTTT. Translation gives CASSIVAASSTEAFF. The entire variable domain, with the rest obtained from reference TRBV19 and TRBJ1-1, is as follows: DGGITQSPKYLFRKEGQNVTLSCEQNLNHDAMYWYRQDPGQGLRLIYYSQIVNDFQKGDIAEGYSVSREKKESFPLTVTSAQKNPTAFYLCASSIVAASSTEAFFGQGTRLTVV.

In this sample, this clonotype turned up a few times. This chain uses TRBV3-1 with TRBJ1-5, with no clear D. CDR1 LGHDT and CDR2 YNNKEL come from the germline V gene (reference sequence). The CDR3 covers 15 residues. Trimming removed 1 base at V and 3 bases at J, with 10 bases between. This CDR3 reads CASSQGAGNNQPQHF. The CDR3 nucleotides are TGTGCCAGCAGCCAAGGCGCAGGCAACAATCAGCCCCAGCATTTT. The full variable domain, completed using reference TRBV3-1 and TRBJ1-5, is DTAVSQTPKYLVTQMGNDKSIKCEQNLGHDTMYWYKQDSKKFLKIMFSYNNKELIINETVPNRFSPKSPDKAHLNLHINSLELGDSAVYFCASSQGAGNNQPQHFGDGTRLSIL.

The chain couples TRBV10-3 to TRBJ2-1, with D possibly being TRBD1 (5 bases). V shed 0 bases and J shed 2 bases, with 11 bases lying between them. Per the germline V gene, CDR1 is ENHRY and CDR2 is SYGVKD. The CDR3 runs 16 residues. The CDR3 protein is CAISESRGSAYNEQFF. CDR3 nucleotides: TGTGCCATCAGTGAGTCAAGGGGATCCGCCTACAATGAGCAGTTCTTC.

The table lists this clonotype with a few counts. The genes are TRBV28 and TRBJ1-4; D is undetermined. The CDR3 is 14 residues long. Per the germline V gene, CDR1 is MDHEN and CDR2 is SYDVKM. Trimming took 5 bases from V and 5 from J, leaving 12 bases between them. CDR3 sequence reads: CASSQALGNEKLFF. As DNA, the CDR3 is TGTGCCAGCAGTCAGGCATTGGGAAATGAAAAACTGTTTTTT.

The CDR3 DNA reads as TGTGCCAGCAGACGACAGGATACCTACGAGCAGTACTTC. Its protein product is CASRRQDTYEQYF. The V gene is TRBV5-6, the J gene TRBJ2-7; D perhaps matches TRBD1 (6 bases). The CDR3 runs to 13 residues. V lost 5 bases, J lost 2 bases, and 11 bases lay in between. Germline CDR1 and CDR2: SGHDT and YYEEEE.

The genes are TRBV5-4 and TRBJ2-1; 14 bases agree with TRBD2. Looked up from germline, CDR1 is SGHNT and CDR2 is YYREEE (reference sequence). V was clipped by 4 bases and J by 10 bases; unmatched bases: 7. The CDR3 runs to 15 residues. As DNA, the CDR3 is TGTGCCAGCAGCCCGAGACTAGCGGGAGGGTGGGAGCAGTTCTTC. It is translated as CASSPRLAGGWEQFF.

This clonotype was seen only a few times. The rearrangement joins TRBV10-3 to TRBJ2-7; 7 nucleotides align to TRBD1. Germline CDR1 is ENHRY and CDR2 is SYGVKD. This CDR3 contains 14 residues. Germline trimming cut 11 bases from V and 1 base from J; bases unmatched to any gene: 11. The CDR3 here is CASMRPGQSYEQYF. DNA for the CDR3: TGTGCCTCCATGCGCCCGGGACAGTCCTACGAGCAGTACTTC.

J is TRBJ2-7 and V is TRBV28, with D maybe TRBD2 (5 bases). Deletions cut 3 bases from V and 4 bases from J, with 19 bases between. The CDR3 is made up of 16 amino acids. The germline V gene encodes CDR1 MDHEN and CDR2 SYDVKM. Written as DNA, the CDR3 is TGTGCCAGCAGTTTGCCCCCTTCTAGCTCCCCTTACGAGCAGTACTTC. Its protein product is CASSLPPSSSPYEQYF. The whole variable domain, filled in from reference TRBV28 and TRBJ2-7, reads DVKVTQSSRYLVKRTGEKVFLECVQDMDHENMFWYRQDPGLGLRLIYFSYDVKMKEKGDIPEGYSVSREKKERFSLILESASTNQTSMYLCASSLPPSSSPYEQYFGPGTRLTVT.

The rearrangement joins TRBV27 to TRBJ2-3, with 8 bases matching TRBD2. CDR3 length: 18 amino acids. Germline V gives CDR1 MNHEY, CDR2 SMNVEV (reference sequence). The V and J ends lost 2 bases and 1 base, in that order; junction bases with no gene match: 11. In nucleotides, the CDR3 is TGTGCCAGCAGTTTAGATAGCGGGATTCCCCTTGGCACAGATACGCAGTATTTT. Translated: CASSLDSGIPLGTDTQYF.

V is TRBV20-1 and J is TRBJ1-2; D is perhaps TRBD1 (5 bases). Germline V CDR1 and CDR2: DFQATT, SNEGSKA (reference sequence). Trimming pared 1 base from V and 4 bases from J, leaving 7 bases between. The length of the CDR3 is 12 residues. CDR3 residues: CSARGQGYGYTF. The CDR3 nucleotides read TGCAGTGCTAGAGGGCAGGGCTATGGCTACACCTTC.

This clonotype was picked up a small number of times. V usage is TRBV29-1 and J usage is TRBJ1-5, with D unresolved. Per the germline V gene, CDR1 is SQVTM and CDR2 is ANQGSEA. The CDR3 extends over 12 amino acids. Between the trimmed V and J ends, which lost 5 bases and 6 bases, there was a span of 11 bases. CDR3 in amino acids: CSVREDGQPQHF. The CDR3 DNA follows: TGCAGCGTTCGCGAGGATGGTCAGCCCCAGCATTTT.

This clonotype was seen a few times. J is TRBJ2-6 and V is TRBV5-4; 7 bases agree with TRBD2. There are 17 residues in the CDR3. V lost 0 bases, J lost 2 bases, and 5 bases stayed unmatched. Germline loops: CDR1 SGHNT, CDR2 YYREEE (reference sequence). In nucleotides, the CDR3 is TGTGCCAGCAGCTTGGTAAGGGGAGGGGCTGGGGCCAACGTCCTGACTTTC. This gives the protein CASSLVRGGAGANVLTF.

This clonotype has more than one count but fewer than ten. V is TRBV2 and J is TRBJ2-1, with 10 bases matching TRBD2. The V gene's germline CDR1 is SNHLY and CDR2 FYNNEI. V was pared by 7 bases and J by 8 bases, with 5 bases of the junction left unmatched. This CDR3 is built from 13 residues. This CDR3 reads CASIPSGRDEQFF. In DNA form, the CDR3 reads TGTGCCAGCATTCCTAGCGGGAGAGATGAGCAGTTCTTC.

This clonotype was counted a few times. This chain links TRBV20-1 with TRBJ1-4, with D unresolved. Trimming took 1 base from V and 7 from J, leaving 4 bases between them. Germline V lookup: CDR1 DFQATT, CDR2 SNEGSKA (reference sequence). CDR3 length equals 11 residues. CDR3 sequence reads: CSARVAEKLFF. In DNA, the CDR3 is TGCAGTGCTAGAGTAGCTGAAAAACTGTTTTTT.